This TCR beta chain was documented in a study of T cells expressing NK-cell markers. Across the study: The TCR beta repertoires were obtained from sorted CD3+CD56+NKG2C+, CD3+CD56+NKG2C- and CD3+CD56-NKG2C+ T cells. One of the eight sequenced donors was seronegative, whereas the other seven were HCMV-seropositive. General study points: Of the CD8+ T cell pool in about 6 donors, roughly 1.0-8% was accounted for by dominant NKG2C+ clonotypes.

Germline lookup yields CDR1 SNHLY and CDR2 FYNNEI. The CDR3 runs 16 residues. TCRdb reprocessed the 5' RACE reads and keeps a single row for each CDR3 protein, giving no DNA. The sample includes about 260,000 distinct CDR3 sequences. A remark on this clonotype: Its antigen is still unknown.

The sequencing input was blood T cells: a sorted CD56 or NKG2C T cell subset, CD4+ or CD8+ T cells, or bulk PBMC T cells (not recorded which). The clonotype was recovered from a man between 18 and 35 years old in good health. The rearrangement uses TRBV2 and TRBJ2-7; no DNA is available, so the TRBD1 call from TCRdb remains unchecked. CDR3 amino acids: CASSERGDRRAYEQYF.